The 5 T cell receptor beta chains below all came from one sample that was sequenced in a study of T cell changes during pregnancy in multiple sclerosis. Measured with immunoSEQ multiplex PCR; TCRdb has only the in-frame clones, and not every one. The profile shows some 33,000 clones, around 92% of them singletons. The material sequenced was CD8+ T cells from peripheral blood mononuclear cells, taken in the second trimester of pregnancy. The receptors derive from a female donor in good health, enrolled as a control in a pregnancy study.

The chain recombines TRBV27 with TRBJ2-1; a weak D match, TRBD2 (7 bases). V gave up 8 bases and J gave up 0 bases, with 17 bases separating them. CDR1 is MNHEY, CDR2 SMNVEV, per germline (reference sequence). The CDR3 consists of 16 residues. The CDR3 spells CASSDGGPSSYNEQFF. The CDR3 DNA sequence: TGTGCCAGCTCGGACGGGGGGCCGAGCTCCTACAATGAGCAGTTCTTC.

The rearrangement joins TRBV7-9 to TRBJ2-4; 13 bases agree with TRBD2. This CDR3 has 15 amino acids. CDR1 SEHNR and CDR2 FQNEAQ come from the germline V gene (reference sequence). Trimming at V came to 5 bases and at J to 6 bases, leaving 4 bases not matched to a gene. In nucleotides, the CDR3 is TGTGCCAGCAGCCCCGGACTAGCGGGGGTAAACATTCAGTACTTC. Amino acid sequence: CASSPGLAGVNIQYF.

The chain is built from TRBV27 and TRBJ2-2, with D perhaps TRBD2 (5 bases). Germline V gene data show CDR1 as MNHEY and CDR2 as SMNVEV (reference sequence). With 7 bases removed from V and 4 bases from J, the gap between germline ends came to 7 bases. This CDR3 comprises 12 residues. Written as DNA, the CDR3 is TGTGCCAGCACGGGGAGCACCGGGGAGCTGTTTTTT. It codes for CASTGSTGELFF.

This chain uses TRBV7-9 with TRBJ1-2; D gene ambiguous. The CDR3 sequence is 15 residues long. V shed 4 bases and J shed 2 bases, with 14 bases lying between them. CDR1 and CDR2 from the germline V gene are SEHNR and FQNEAQ (reference sequence). The CDR3 sequence: CASSWHLDTNYGYTF. DNA for the CDR3: TGTGCCAGCAGCTGGCACCTCGACACCAACTATGGCTACACCTTC.

The rearrangement links TRBV27 to TRBJ2-7; possibly TRBD1 for D (5 bases). V lost 2 bases to trimming and J lost 5 bases, with 7 bases between them. Germline CDR1 is MNHEY and CDR2 is SMNVEV (reference sequence). The CDR3 contains 12 residues. The CDR3 protein is CASSLAGNEQYF. In DNA, the CDR3 is TGTGCCAGCAGTTTAGCAGGGAACGAGCAGTACTTC.